The 25 T cell receptor beta chains presented below share a single source sample, sequenced in a study of T cells in Graves' hyperthyroidism and ophthalmopathy. Amplification yielded TCR beta CDR3 regions, with RNA transcripts as the source. In the first-round RT-PCR of the TCR CDR3, the HTBI primer set was used. MiXCR was run by TCRdb on the multiplex PCR reads, yielding one entry per CDR3 protein. This sample yields some 600,000 distinct CDR3 sequences, of which about 15% are seen a single time; 5.8% belongs to the top ten. Sequencing was performed on blood. These receptors were collected from a woman aged 25-40 years with Graves' hyperthyroidism that later progressed to Graves' ophthalmopathy.

This clonotype was counted ten times or more. The V and J genes are TRBV24-1 and TRBJ2-5; 8 bases are a match to TRBD2. The CDR3 extends over 16 amino acids. CDR1 KGHDR and CDR2 SFDVKD come from the germline V gene. Trimming took 4 bases from V and 4 from J; bases not matched to a gene: 10. CDR3 sequence reads: CATSDPGLDSSETQYF. CDR3 bases: TGTGCCACCAGTGACCCGGGACTAGACTCCTCAGAGACCCAGTACTTC.

Concerning this clonotype: Possible read error: a much larger clone is one base away. The chain links TRBV15 to TRBJ2-1; 9 nucleotides line up with TRBD2. From germline, CDR1 is LNHNV and CDR2 YYDKDF (reference sequence). The CDR3 totals 15 residues. In DNA, the CDR3 is TGTGCCACCAACAGAGTGTCTAGCGGGGACAATGAGCAGTTCTTC. Amino acid sequence: CATNRVSSGDNEQFF.

J is TRBJ2-7 and V is TRBV20-1; 9 bases are shared with TRBD1. Trimming took 7 bases from V and 2 from J; bases not matched to a gene: 6. This CDR3 is built from 13 residues. Germline values: CDR1 DFQATT, CDR2 SNEGSKA (reference sequence). CDR3 DNA: TGCAGTGTTTGGGACAGGGCAACCTACGAGCAGTACTTC. Protein product: CSVWDRATYEQYF.

This clonotype was found many times. This chain links TRBV3-1 with TRBJ1-1; D call uncertain. Trimming cost V 2 bases and J 1 base, with 8 bases left between them. The CDR3 is 14 residues long. In germline, CDR1 is LGHDT, CDR2 YNNKEL (reference sequence). The CDR3 loop reads CASSQLYRNTEAFF. The CDR3 nucleotides are TGTGCCAGCAGCCAACTCTATCGGAACACTGAAGCTTTCTTT.

The table lists this clonotype with many counts. The chain couples TRBV11-2 to TRBJ2-2; D gene uncertain. CDR1 and CDR2 (germline): SGHAT, FQNNGV. CDR3 length equals 13 residues. V was cut by 2 bases and J by 4 bases, with 5 bases left in between. The CDR3 region is CASSLLRTGELFF. CDR3 nucleotide sequence: TGTGCCAGCAGCTTACTCCGCACCGGGGAGCTGTTTTTT.

This clonotype was seen many times. The V and J genes are TRBV5-8 and TRBJ2-5; no reliable D call. The CDR3 is 16 residues long. Trimming stripped 3 bases from V and 0 bases from J, with 15 bases between. The germline gives CDR1 SGHTS, CDR2 YDEGEE. The CDR3 region is CASSYHSLGDQETQYF. CDR3 DNA: TGTGCCAGCAGCTACCACTCGCTTGGGGACCAAGAGACCCAGTACTTC.

This clonotype was picked up many times. This chain links TRBV9 with TRBJ2-7; 11 positions match TRBD2. J gave up 3 bases and V 6 bases, and 5 bases lay outside the gene matches. This CDR3 is 14 amino acids long. Germline CDR1 SGDLS, CDR2 YYNGEE. CDR3 in amino acids: CASNPGTSGYEQYF. CDR3 sequence (DNA): TGTGCCAGCAACCCCGGGACTAGCGGCTACGAGCAGTACTTC.

The table lists this clonotype with many counts. The chain combines TRBV27 with TRBJ1-1; D is unclear. Germline CDR1 and CDR2: MNHEY and SMNVEV (reference sequence). CDR3 length: 13 residues. V gave up 2 bases and J gave up 4 bases, with 8 bases separating them. CDR3 amino acids: CASSLSLSTEAFF. Written as DNA, the CDR3 is TGTGCCAGCAGTTTAAGCCTCAGCACTGAAGCTTTCTTT.

This clonotype showed up many times. The chain links TRBV20-1 to TRBJ2-1, with D possibly being TRBD2 (6 bases). In germline, CDR1 is DFQATT, CDR2 SNEGSKA (reference sequence). CDR3 length: 16 residues. V shed 0 bases and J shed 5 bases, with 17 bases lying between them. The DNA for the CDR3 is TGCAGTGCTAGAGATGTAATAACCGGGAGTAACAATGAGCAGTTCTTC. Translation gives CSARDVITGSNNEQFF.

This clonotype was counted many times. This rearrangement joins TRBV2 to TRBJ2-3, with 9 bases fitting TRBD2. The CDR3 sequence is 15 residues long. Losses at the gene ends were 3 bases for V and 5 bases for J; bases not matched to a gene: 6. Germline CDR1 and CDR2: SNHLY and FYNNEI. In nucleotides, the CDR3 is TGTGCCAGCAGTGATATCCTAGCGGGGCAAGATACGCAGTATTTT. It encodes CASSDILAGQDTQYF.

The V and J genes are TRBV7-8 and TRBJ2-1; 10 bases line up with TRBD2. The trim removed 2 bases at V and 7 bases at J, leaving 5 bases unmatched. The V gene's germline CDR1 is SGHVS and CDR2 FQNEAQ. CDR3 size: 15 residues. CDR3 coding DNA: TGTGCCAGCAGCTTAAAGCGGGAGGGCCTAAATGAGCAGTTCTTC. It translates to CASSLKREGLNEQFF.

CDR3 amino acids: CASSLGDRYEQYF. CDR3 DNA: TGTGCCAGCAGCTTGGGCGACCGCTACGAGCAGTACTTC. V usage is TRBV11-2 and J usage is TRBJ2-7; D is uncertain. Germline V CDR1 and CDR2: SGHAT, FQNNGV. V lost 3 bases, J lost 3 bases, and 9 bases lay in between. The CDR3 totals 13 residues.

The chain employs TRBV6-2 or TRBV6-3 and TRBJ1-4; perhaps TRBD1 as D (5 bases). The V end lost 4 bases, the J end lost 4 bases, and 16 bases lay between the germline ends. Looked up from germline, CDR1 is MNHEY and CDR2 is SVGEGT. The CDR3 covers 16 residues. The CDR3 protein is CASSLFWQGSNEKLFF. CDR3 DNA sequence: TGTGCCAGCAGTTTATTCTGGCAGGGAAGTAATGAAAAACTGTTTTTT.

This clonotype showed up many times. This rearrangement joins TRBV30 to TRBJ2-7, with D perhaps matching TRBD1 (5 bases). CDR3 size: 16 residues. Germline loops: CDR1 GTSNPN, CDR2 SVGIG (reference sequence). V was shortened by 0 bases and J by 0 bases, with 15 bases between the two germline ends. The CDR3 nucleotides are TGTGCCTGGAGTGTACAGGCCCCCTACAGCTCCTACGAGCAGTACTTC. Protein product: CAWSVQAPYSSYEQYF.

The gene calls are TRBV30 and TRBJ2-4; D perhaps matches TRBD1 (6 bases). Germline lookup yields CDR1 GTSNPN and CDR2 SVGIG (reference sequence). V gave up 0 bases and J gave up 9 bases, with 12 bases separating them. The CDR3 is 13 amino acids. CDR3 protein: CAWSVQDRGIQYF. CDR3 sequence (DNA): TGTGCCTGGAGTGTACAGGACAGAGGCATTCAGTACTTC.

The sample holds many counts of this clonotype. The gene calls are TRBV19 and TRBJ1-1, with TRBD1 matching over 7 bases. V dropped 3 bases and J dropped 1; count of bases not matched to a gene: 8. Germline CDR1 and CDR2: LNHDA and SQIVND (reference sequence). CDR3 size: 16 residues. As DNA, the CDR3 is TGTGCCAGTAGTATCCCCAGGGGGGAAAAGAACACTGAAGCTTTCTTT. Translation: CASSIPRGEKNTEAFF. The complete variable domain, with remaining parts taken from reference TRBV19 and TRBJ1-1, reads DGGITQSPKYLFRKEGQNVTLSCEQNLNHDAMYWYRQDPGQGLRLIYYSQIVNDFQKGDIAEGYSVSREKKESFPLTVTSAQKNPTAFYLCASSIPRGEKNTEAFFGQGTRLTVV.

This clonotype has at least ten counts. The chain has TRBV19 and TRBJ1-1; 8 positions match TRBD1. The CDR3 consists of 14 residues. CDR1 LNHDA and CDR2 SQIVND come from the germline V gene (reference sequence). V shed 6 bases, J shed 3 bases, and the junction held 6 bases outside the gene matches. CDR3 region: CASRGRGPDTEAFF. The CDR3 DNA reads as TGTGCCAGTAGGGGCAGGGGGCCGGACACTGAAGCTTTCTTT.

The chain links TRBV6-2 or TRBV6-3 to TRBJ2-3; a weak D match, TRBD2 (6 bases). Trimming cost V 2 bases and J 2 bases, with 11 bases left between them. The germline V gene has CDR1 MNHEY and CDR2 SVGEGT. The CDR3 sequence is 15 residues long. CDR3 bases: TGTGCCAGCAGTTACCTGGGACTCTACACAGATACGCAGTATTTT. Residues: CASSYLGLYTDTQYF.

This clonotype appeared a few times. The chain combines TRBV5-5 with TRBJ2-7; 7 bases agree with TRBD1. Per the germline V gene, CDR1 is SGHKS and CDR2 is YYEKEE (reference sequence). The CDR3 runs 13 residues. Unmatched junction bases numbered 8, after V lost 4 bases and J lost 7 bases. In nucleotides, the CDR3 is TGTGCCAGCAGCCTTACCGGGACAGTTGAGCAGTACTTC. This encodes CASSLTGTVEQYF.

This chain connects TRBV20-1 to TRBJ2-2; D might be TRBD1 (6 bases). V lost 6 bases, J lost 6 bases, and 17 bases lay in between. CDR1 and CDR2 from the germline V gene are DFQATT and SNEGSKA (reference sequence). The CDR3 spans 14 residues. CDR3 residues: CSARQGSKAGELFF. The CDR3 nucleotides are TGCAGTGCCCGTCAGGGGTCTAAGGCCGGGGAGCTGTTTTTT.

The genes are TRBV20-1 and TRBJ2-1, with a tentative D call TRBD2 (5 bases). From germline, CDR1 is DFQATT and CDR2 SNEGSKA (reference sequence). The V end lost 0 bases, the J end lost 4 bases, and 10 bases lay between the germline ends. The CDR3 is 14 amino acids. CDR3 nucleotides: TGCAGTGCTAGAGAAAGCGGAGAATACAATGAGCAGTTCTTC. Encoded protein: CSARESGEYNEQFF.

This clonotype showed up just a few times. The V and J genes are TRBV10-3 and TRBJ1-1, with a tentative D call TRBD1 (6 bases). This CDR3 has 14 residues. Germline assignment: CDR1 ENHRY and CDR2 SYGVKD. Trimming cost V 7 bases and J 8 bases, with 20 bases left between them. CDR3 residues: CAINSRGGPGEAFF. The CDR3 region has the DNA TGTGCCATCAATTCCCGTGGGGGGCCGGGGGAAGCTTTCTTT.

For the CDR3, the DNA is TGTGCCAGCAGCGTAGGGGAGGGGGGGACCTACGAGCAGTACTTC. It specifies CASSVGEGGTYEQYF. The chain joins TRBV9 to TRBJ2-7, with a tentative D call TRBD2 (7 bases). V was shortened by 0 bases and J by 2 bases, with 12 bases between the two germline ends. Germline-derived CDR1 and CDR2 are SGDLS and YYNGEE. The CDR3 runs 15 residues.

There are many counts of this clonotype. This chain links TRBV20-1 with TRBJ1-1; D not resolved. The V gene lost 3 bases and the J gene lost 2 bases, with 7 bases spanning the gap. In germline, CDR1 is DFQATT, CDR2 SNEGSKA (reference sequence). This CDR3 region has 12 residues. The CDR3 DNA reads as TGCAGTGCTAGGGTAGCTAACACTGAAGCTTTCTTT. Encoded protein: CSARVANTEAFF.

The sample holds many counts of this clonotype. This sequence joins TRBV7-9 and TRBJ1-5; tentatively, D is TRBD1 (6 bases). The CDR3 covers 12 residues. V was cut by 7 bases and J by 7 bases, with 11 bases left in between. Germline CDR1 reads SEHNR; CDR2 reads FQNEAQ (reference sequence). The CDR3, as DNA: TGTGCCAGCACCAGGGGCGAACAGCCCCAGCATTTT. Protein sequence: CASTRGEQPQHF.